Each of the 20 T cell receptor beta chains below was sequenced from the same sample in a study of blood T cell repertoires in COVID-19. Generated by immunoSEQ multiplex PCR, the TCRdb table keeps only in-frame clones and is missing some. The sample has some 130,000 clones, around 76% seen once; the top ten hold roughly a tenth. Sequenced material: peripheral blood. The source is a human donor in a cohort sampled during active COVID-19.

This sequence joins TRBV6-1 and TRBJ1-2, with TRBD1 matching over 9 bases. The CDR3 is made up of 15 amino acids. Trimming took 1 base from V and 10 from J; bases not matched to a gene: 10. Per the germline V gene, CDR1 is MNHNS and CDR2 is SASEGT. CDR3 in DNA: TGTGCCAGCAGTGAAGGAACAGGGGGCAGCACTGACTACACCTTC. As protein: CASSEGTGGSTDYTF.

The chain carries TRBV3-1 (or the pseudogene TRBV3-2) and TRBJ2-7; 7 bases are shared with TRBD1. Germline trimming cut 3 bases from V and 2 bases from J; bases unmatched to any gene: 13. The CDR3 runs 17 residues. Germline lookup yields CDR1 LGHDT and CDR2 YNNKEL (reference sequence). CDR3 region: CASSQVIGRQGTYEQYF. For the CDR3, the DNA is TGTGCCAGCAGCCAGGTAATTGGGAGACAGGGAACCTACGAGCAGTACTTC.

J is TRBJ1-2 and V is TRBV11-2, with 9 bases aligning to TRBD1. Germline V gene data show CDR1 as SGHAT and CDR2 as FQNNGV. The CDR3 runs to 15 residues. Trimming at V came to 5 bases and at J to 5 bases, leaving 9 bases not matched to a gene. The CDR3 region has the DNA TGTGCCAGCAGCCCCGGACAGGGGCACCTGTATGGCTACACCTTC. It yields the protein CASSPGQGHLYGYTF.

This clone appeared a few times. The chain couples TRBV7-9 to TRBJ1-2; perhaps TRBD1 as D (6 bases). V lost 5 bases to trimming and J lost 0 bases, with 16 bases between them. The CDR3 consists of 16 residues. CDR1 is SEHNR and CDR2 is FQNEAQ in the germline V gene (reference sequence). The DNA of the CDR3 is TGTGCCAGCAGCCCCGGACAGTTGACTACTAACTATGGCTACACCTTC. It codes for CASSPGQLTTNYGYTF.

The chain links TRBV6-5 to TRBJ1-2; the match to TRBD1 covers 9 bases. Trimming at V came to 8 bases and at J to 0 bases, leaving 7 bases not matched to a gene. The length of the CDR3 is 15 residues. Germline V gene data show CDR1 as MNHEY and CDR2 as SVGAGI. CDR3 in amino acids: CASAGQGYPNYGYTF. The CDR3 nucleotides read TGTGCCAGCGCGGGACAGGGCTATCCTAACTATGGCTACACCTTC.

This clone was detected only once. Here the CDR3 DNA reads TGTGCCAGCAGCGTAGCCCCCCCACTTGATGGCAATGAGCAGTTCTTC. Translating it yields CASSVAPPLDGNEQFF. J is TRBJ2-1 and V is TRBV9; D is unclear. Germline CDR1 and CDR2: SGDLS and YYNGEE. V gave up 0 bases and J gave up 6 bases, with 16 bases separating them. This CDR3 is 16 amino acids long.

The chain uses TRBV7-2 and TRBJ2-7; 15 bases are a match to TRBD2. The CDR3 runs 15 residues. V gave up 5 bases and J gave up 7 bases; unmatched junction bases: 6. CDR1 SGHTA and CDR2 FQGNSA come from the germline V gene. Here the CDR3 DNA reads TGTGCCAGCAGCCCTAGGACTAGCGGGGGGGGAGAGCAGTACTTC. It is translated as CASSPRTSGGGEQYF.

This clone was observed a few times. This chain connects TRBV27 to TRBJ2-6; D uncertain. Per germline, CDR1 MNHEY and CDR2 SMNVEV (reference sequence). With 5 bases removed from V and 0 bases from J, the gap between germline ends came to 2 bases. This CDR3 has 13 amino acids. Here the CDR3 reads CASSLSGANVLTF. The CDR3 DNA is TGTGCCAGCAGTCTCTCTGGGGCCAACGTCCTGACTTTC.

V and J are TRBV2 and TRBJ1-2; 7 bases match TRBD1. The trim removed 7 bases at V and 2 bases at J, leaving 7 bases unmatched. The V gene's germline CDR1 is SNHLY and CDR2 FYNNEI. The CDR3 loop spans 14 amino acids. This CDR3 is CASNLDRANYGYTF. CDR3 DNA: TGTGCCAGCAATCTTGACAGGGCGAACTATGGCTACACCTTC. The full variable domain, rest sourced from reference TRBV2 and TRBJ1-2, is EPEVTQTPSHQVTQMGQEVILRCVPISNHLYFYWYRQILGQKVEFLVSFYNNEISEKSEIFDDQFSVERPDGSNFTLKIRSTKLEDSAMYFCASNLDRANYGYTFGSGTRLTVV.

J is TRBJ2-5 and V is TRBV6-5, with D maybe TRBD1 (7 bases). Germline CDR1 and CDR2: MNHEY and SVGAGI. V dropped 8 bases and J dropped 5 bases, with 21 bases sitting between them. The CDR3 sequence is 15 residues long. CDR3 DNA sequence: TGTGCCAGCGCCAGGGGGGCCTTGTCTGGGGAGACCCAGTACTTC. Protein sequence: CASARGALSGETQYF.

This chain joins TRBV9 and TRBJ1-1; 9 nucleotides agree with TRBD1. V lost 1 base and J lost 7; bases outside the gene matches: 5. The CDR3 is made up of 14 amino acids. Looked up from germline, CDR1 is SGDLS and CDR2 is YYNGEE. Written as DNA, the CDR3 is TGTGCCAGCAGCGTAAACCCGGACAGGGGTGAAGCTTTCTTT. Protein: CASSVNPDRGEAFF. The full variable domain, with the rest looked up from reference TRBV9 and TRBJ1-1, is DSGVTQTPKHLITATGQRVTLRCSPRSGDLSVYWYQQSLDQGLQFLIQYYNGEERAKGNILERFSAQQFPDLHSELNLSSLELGDSALYFCASSVNPDRGEAFFGQGTRLTVV.

The chain joins TRBV11-2 to TRBJ2-1; D gene ambiguous. The V gene lost 1 base and the J gene lost 9 bases, with 10 bases spanning the gap. Germline V CDR1 and CDR2: SGHAT, FQNNGV. This CDR3 is 13 amino acids long. CDR3 in amino acids: CASSLVMLAEQFF. In DNA, the CDR3 is TGTGCCAGCAGCTTAGTAATGCTGGCTGAGCAGTTCTTC.

V is TRBV5-6 and J is TRBJ1-6, with 10 bases matching TRBD1. There are 14 residues in the CDR3. Trimming cost V 4 bases and J 7 bases; bases outside gene matches: 2. Germline V gene lookup returns CDR1 SGHDT and CDR2 YYEEEE. The DNA of the CDR3 is TGTGCCAGCAGCCTGACAGGGGGCAATTCACCCCTCCACTTT. Its translation: CASSLTGGNSPLHF.

This chain links TRBV5-1 with TRBJ2-5, with D possibly TRBD1 on 5 matching bases. CDR1 SGHRS and CDR2 YFSETQ come from the germline V gene. V gave up 2 bases and J gave up 3 bases, with 11 bases separating them. The CDR3 length is 14 residues. CDR3 residues: CASSFQGAEETQYF. The CDR3 coding sequence is TGCGCCAGCAGCTTTCAAGGGGCCGAAGAGACCCAGTACTTC.

The gene calls are TRBV4-1 and TRBJ2-2; the match to TRBD1 covers 8 bases. This CDR3 has 16 amino acids. Trimming at V came to 0 bases and at J to 7 bases, leaving 7 bases not matched to a gene. Germline CDR1 and CDR2: MGHRA and YSYEKL. CDR3 coding DNA: TGCGCCAGCAGCCAAGAGCCGACTGGACAGGGCGGGGAGCTGTTTTTT. Its protein is CASSQEPTGQGGELFF.

This clone was observed at least ten times. The J gene is TRBJ2-1, the V gene TRBV6-5; 7 bases map to TRBD1. CDR3 length: 14 residues. J lost 5 bases, V lost 8 bases, and 9 bases had no gene match. The V gene's germline CDR1 is MNHEY and CDR2 SVGAGI. In DNA form, the CDR3 reads TGTGCCAGCTCATCGACAGGGAGCCACAATGAGCAGTTCTTC. Its translation is CASSSTGSHNEQFF.

The chain employs TRBV11-2 and TRBJ2-7; 7 bases are a match to TRBD1. Per germline, CDR1 SGHAT and CDR2 FQNNGV. This CDR3 region has 12 residues. Losses at the gene ends were 4 bases for V and 5 bases for J; bases not matched to a gene: 2. The CDR3 nucleotides read TGTGCCAGCAGCTCGACAGGGAACGAGCAGTACTTC. Protein product: CASSSTGNEQYF. The entire variable domain, with the rest obtained from reference TRBV11-2 and TRBJ2-7, is as follows: EAGVAQSPRYKIIEKRQSVAFWCNPISGHATLYWYQQILGQGPKLLIQFQNNGVVDDSQLPKDRFSAERLKGVDSTLKIQPAKLEDSAVYLCASSSTGNEQYFGPGTRLTVT.

J is TRBJ1-2 and V is TRBV5-1, with 8 nucleotides matching TRBD1. Per germline, CDR1 SGHRS and CDR2 YFSETQ. V shed 0 bases and J 7 bases; nucleotides not matched to a gene: 5. The CDR3 is 14 amino acids. CDR3: CASSLGQGSSGYTF. The CDR3 nucleotides are TGCGCCAGCAGCTTGGGACAGGGGAGCTCTGGCTACACCTTC.

This clone was found a few times. V usage is TRBV7-2 and J usage is TRBJ2-3; 7 bases align to TRBD2. The CDR3 contains 14 residues. The V segment lost 10 bases and the J segment 4 bases; nucleotides outside the gene matches: 11. In germline, CDR1 is SGHTA, CDR2 FQGNSA. The DNA of the CDR3 is TGTGCCACGAAGGGAGGGCCGAGCTCAGATACGCAGTATTTT. It encodes CATKGGPSSDTQYF.

The chain recombines TRBV7-2 with TRBJ1-2, with D maybe TRBD1 (5 bases). The CDR3 length is 14 residues. The ends were cut back, 2 bases at V and 5 bases at J, with 12 bases in the middle. The germline CDR1 and CDR2 sequences are SGHTA and FQGNSA. The CDR3 region is CASSLRRVEYGYTF. The CDR3 DNA reads as TGTGCCAGCAGCTTACGCAGGGTGGAGTATGGCTACACCTTC.